What follows is one T cell receptor (beta chain) and its context. Its specificity is unknown. TCRdb's table, derived via immunoSEQ multiplex PCR, lists solely in-frame clones and lacks some. The sample contains about 160,000 clones, roughly nine tenths of which appear only once. V was clipped by 3 bases and J by 7 bases; unmatched bases: 15. The CDR3 contains 20 residues. Germline CDR1 is LNHDA and CDR2 is SQIVND (reference sequence). Pooled in the analysis were second doses at about 4 or about 12 weeks. This sample is drawn from a study of T cell responses to AZD1222 COVID-19 vaccine. Study conclusions and caveats: Vaccine-related CD4 TCRs covered spike, predominating at 160-218 and 743-854.

V is TRBV19 and J is TRBJ2-2; 15 bases fit TRBD2. This TCR was sampled from an adult who received the AZD1222 COVID-19 vaccine. The sequencing here drew on peripheral blood, taken 28 days after the second AZD1222 dose. In nucleotides, the CDR3 is TGTGCCAGTAGTATGTCGGGGGGGAACGGACTAGCGGGAGGGCACGGGGAGCTGTTTTTT. Its translation is CASSMSGGNGLAGGHGELFF.